This passage covers 31 T cell receptor beta chains from one sample sequenced in a study of T cell repertoires in cytomegalovirus infection. In TCRdb, the reads were re-called with MiXCR into one record per CDR3 protein. The sample records 800,000 to 950,000 distinct CDR3 sequences, approximately 29% being singletons. Which antigens these TCRs recognize remains unknown. This sample comprised cultured CD8+ T cells from PBMCs, obtained from culture after CMV antigen stimulation. These receptors were collected from a human donor in good health (CMV status not recorded). Some clones in this sample may be carry-over from other donors' samples.

The chain carries TRBV15 and TRBJ1-5; unclear D gene. With 0 bases removed from V and 9 bases from J, the gap between germline ends came to 15 bases. This CDR3 comprises 15 residues. Germline CDR1 is LNHNV and CDR2 is YYDKDF (reference sequence). The CDR3 loop is CATSRDVDIRRPQHF. The DNA for the CDR3 is TGTGCCACCAGCAGAGATGTAGATATCCGTCGGCCCCAGCATTTT.

This clonotype was seen at least ten times. The gene calls are TRBV12-3 or TRBV12-4 and TRBJ1-5; 9 bases align to TRBD1. This CDR3 is 14 amino acids long. The ends lost 6 bases at V and 5 bases at J; junction bases unmatched: 5. CDR3 DNA: TGTGCCAGCAGGGACAGGGGCCGCGATCAGCCCCAGCATTTT. Protein: CASRDRGRDQPQHF.

This clonotype was found a few times. The CDR3 sequence is CSVEIPSGGADTGELFF. CDR3 DNA sequence: TGCAGCGTTGAAATCCCTAGCGGGGGGGCCGACACCGGGGAGCTGTTTTTT. The rearrangement uses TRBV29-1 and TRBJ2-2, with 12 bases fitting TRBD2. With 2 bases clipped from V and 3 bases from J, the junction kept 7 bases outside the gene matches. CDR1 SQVTM and CDR2 ANQGSEA come from the germline V gene. The CDR3 has 17 residues.

J is TRBJ2-1 and V is TRBV11-2, with TRBD2 as a possible D gene (6 bases). V was cut by 1 base and J by 4 bases, with 20 bases left in between. From germline, CDR1 is SGHAT and CDR2 FQNNGV. The CDR3 loop spans 18 amino acids. CDR3 loop: CASSLGRAGSGLYNEQFF. Written as DNA, the CDR3 is TGTGCCAGCAGCTTAGGAAGGGCGGGAAGCGGCCTTTACAATGAGCAGTTCTTC. The entire variable domain, with the rest obtained from reference TRBV11-2 and TRBJ2-1, is as follows: EAGVAQSPRYKIIEKRQSVAFWCNPISGHATLYWYQQILGQGPKLLIQFQNNGVVDDSQLPKDRFSAERLKGVDSTLKIQPAKLEDSAVYLCASSLGRAGSGLYNEQFFGPGTRLTVL.

Notes on this clonotype: One end of the junction does not line up with germline, which may come from a read error. This sequence joins TRBV7-6 and TRBJ2-1; TRBD2 aligns across 9 bases. The germline V gene has CDR1 SGHVS and CDR2 FNYEAQ. This CDR3 has 14 amino acids. This chain's CDR3 is CVSEAGLAYNEQFF. CDR3 in DNA: TGTGTCAGCGAAGCTGGACTAGCGTACAATGAGCAGTTCTTC.

This clonotype was seen only a few times. Compared with germline, one end of the junction differs, possibly owing to a read error. This chain's CDR3 is CASSSQWGHTEAFF. The CDR3 region has the DNA TGTGCCAGCAGCTCCCAGTGGGGACACACTGAAGCTTTCTTT. The V call is TRBV5-3, the J call TRBJ1-1; TRBD1 might be the D (5 bases). TRBV5-3 is flagged as an ORF with uncertain function. This CDR3 is built from 14 residues.

J is TRBJ1-1 and V is TRBV28, with a tentative D call TRBD1 (6 bases). Per germline, CDR1 MDHEN and CDR2 SYDVKM. V shed 11 bases and J shed 5 bases, with 21 bases lying between them. The CDR3 has 14 amino acids. CDR3 residues: CAAEGGLRGTEAFF. CDR3 in DNA: TGTGCCGCGGAGGGCGGCCTGAGGGGGACTGAAGCTTTCTTT.

This clonotype appeared a few times. This chain links TRBV10-3 with TRBJ2-7, with D hard to call. Per the germline V gene, CDR1 is ENHRY and CDR2 is SYGVKD. The V and J ends lost 2 bases and 4 bases respectively, with 6 bases between them. The CDR3 extends over 12 amino acids. CDR3: CAISETRYEQYV. In DNA form, the CDR3 reads TGTGCCATCAGTGAGACAAGGTACGAGCAGTACGTC.

The rearrangement uses TRBV5-3 and TRBJ2-2; 12 positions agree with TRBD1. TRBV5-3 is an open reading frame, and its role is uncertain. This CDR3 contains 16 residues. V dropped 8 bases and J dropped 6; count of bases not matched to a gene: 11. This CDR3 reads CASSLPGQGAAGELFF. The CDR3 coding sequence is TGTGCCAGCAGCCTGCCGGGACAGGGGGCCGCCGGGGAGCTGTTTTTT.

The genes are TRBV20-1 and TRBJ1-3; TRBD1 is a possible D gene (5 bases). Trimming took 1 base from V and 1 from J, leaving 17 bases between them. CDR1 is DFQATT and CDR2 is SNEGSKA in the germline V gene (reference sequence). The CDR3 is made up of 17 amino acids. This CDR3 reads CSARVPGRPESGNTIYF. CDR3 DNA sequence: TGCAGTGCTAGAGTGCCGGGACGACCAGAGTCTGGAAACACCATATATTTT.

The chain carries TRBV25-1 and TRBJ1-1; D unclear. The V gene lost 4 bases and the J gene lost 3 bases, with 6 bases spanning the gap. Germline V lookup: CDR1 MGHDK, CDR2 SYGVNS. CDR3 length: 12 residues. For the CDR3, the DNA is TGTGCCAGCAGTGGCTTGTACACTGAAGCTTTCTTT. Translating gives CASSGLYTEAFF.

This clonotype has just a few counts. CDR3 sequence (DNA): TGTGCCATCATAGGACACCCGAACACTGAAGCTTTCTTT. Encoded protein: CAIIGHPNTEAFF. The chain recombines TRBV10-3 with TRBJ1-1, with a weak D call TRBD1 (5 bases). Germline assignment: CDR1 ENHRY and CDR2 SYGVKD. Trimming removed 7 bases from V and 1 base from J, with 10 bases in between. This CDR3 has 13 amino acids.

The chain uses TRBV4-3 and TRBJ1-2, with TRBD1 identical over 10 bases. V shed 4 bases, J shed 7 bases, and the junction held 21 bases outside the gene matches. The CDR3 totals 19 residues. CDR1 LGHNA and CDR2 YSLEER come from the germline V gene. The CDR3 region has the DNA TGCGCCAGCAGCCCTCGCTCGTGGACAGGGGGATACGACGCGCGTGGCTACACCTTC. Translation: CASSPRSWTGGYDARGYTF.

With regard to this clonotype: It is likely a read error, because the conserved phenylalanine at the end of the CDR3 is missing. CDR3 DNA sequence: TGTGCCAGCAGCCATGGCCCCACAGATACGCAGTATTCT. It yields the protein CASSHGPTDTQYS. The chain joins TRBV7-6 to TRBJ2-3, with no clear D. Germline CDR1 SGHVS, CDR2 FNYEAQ. The CDR3 loop spans 13 amino acids. V lost 5 bases to trimming and J lost 2 bases, with 8 bases between them.

This clonotype was seen once. The V and J genes are TRBV9 and TRBJ1-2, with a weak D call TRBD1 (5 bases). The CDR3 consists of 12 residues. Looked up from germline, CDR1 is SGDLS and CDR2 is YYNGEE. Trimming left V 6 bases short and J 4 bases short, with 10 bases between. CDR3 nucleotides: TGTGCCAGCACAAGGGGTGGCTATGGCTACACCTTC. Protein: CASTRGGYGYTF. Variable domain in full (rest from reference TRBV9 and TRBJ1-2): DSGVTQTPKHLITATGQRVTLRCSPRSGDLSVYWYQQSLDQGLQFLIQYYNGEERAKGNILERFSAQQFPDLHSELNLSSLELGDSALYFCASTRGGYGYTFGSGTRLTVV.

Concerning this clonotype itself: It may be a read error: a sequence one base away is much more abundant. V gene TRBV7-2 combines with J gene TRBJ2-1; TRBD2 matches 8 bases. Germline V gives CDR1 SGHTA, CDR2 FQGNSA. V shed 7 bases and J 5 bases; nucleotides not matched to a gene: 10. The CDR3 length is 15 residues. The CDR3 bases are TGTGCCAGCAACATCAGCGGGAGAAGGGACAATGAGCAGTTCTTC. Amino acid sequence: CASNISGRRDNEQFF.

The rearrangement joins TRBV2 to TRBJ2-2; no definite D call. Trimming pared 4 bases from V and 7 bases from J, leaving 13 bases between. Germline assignment: CDR1 SNHLY and CDR2 FYNNEI. The CDR3 length is 14 residues. As DNA, the CDR3 is TGTGCCAGCAGTGGCCTAAACCTCATCGGGGAGCTGTTTTTT. Protein: CASSGLNLIGELFF.

The chain has TRBV5-1 and TRBJ2-3; 8 bases align to TRBD2. J was trimmed by 4 bases and V by 2 bases; bases with no gene match: 6. This CDR3 is 15 amino acids long. Germline V gene data show CDR1 as SGHRS and CDR2 as YFSETQ. DNA of the CDR3: TGCGCCAGCAGCTTCGGGGGGGGGCCATCAGATACGCAGTATTTT. Translated, it gives CASSFGGGPSDTQYF.

V and J are TRBV19 and TRBJ2-2; possible D gene TRBD1, 5 bases. Germline CDR1 is LNHDA and CDR2 is SQIVND (reference sequence). The ends were cut back, 5 bases at V and 7 bases at J, with 8 bases in the middle. The CDR3 covers 12 residues. The CDR3 spells CASSWGDGELFF. DNA of the CDR3: TGTGCCAGTAGTTGGGGCGACGGGGAGCTGTTTTTT.

This clonotype was observed a few times. The J gene is TRBJ2-2, the V gene TRBV19; no clear D. The CDR3 spans 15 residues. V shed 3 bases and J shed 0 bases, with 8 bases lying between them. Germline V gives CDR1 LNHDA, CDR2 SQIVND (reference sequence). This CDR3 reads CASSISSANTGELFF. The CDR3 bases are TGTGCCAGTAGTATTTCTAGTGCGAACACCGGGGAGCTGTTTTTT.

This clonotype was seen at least ten times. The rearrangement joins TRBV12-3 or TRBV12-4 to TRBJ2-3; D ambiguous. Deletions cut 3 bases from V and 2 bases from J, with 6 bases between. This CDR3 is 13 amino acids long. The CDR3 bases are TGTGCCAGCAGTTTTAACCCCACAGATACGCAGTATTTT. It yields the protein CASSFNPTDTQYF.

The rearrangement links TRBV5-1 to TRBJ2-2, with TRBD1 matching over 10 bases. Germline trimming cut 2 bases from V and 4 bases from J; bases unmatched to any gene: 17. The length of the CDR3 is 20 residues. Germline CDR1 is SGHRS and CDR2 is YFSETQ. The CDR3 loop reads CASSLMQTGGSAVGTGELFF. CDR3 nucleotides: TGCGCCAGCAGCTTAATGCAGACAGGGGGCTCTGCAGTCGGCACCGGGGAGCTGTTTTTT.

The chain employs TRBV12-3 or TRBV12-4 and TRBJ1-2, with TRBD1 matching 8 bases. This CDR3 spans 13 amino acids. With V trimmed by 2 bases and J by 8 bases, 4 bases remained unmatched. CDR3 DNA: TGTGCCAGCAGTTTACGGACAGGGTACGGCTACACCTTC. This gives the protein CASSLRTGYGYTF.

This clonotype showed up just a few times. The chain joins TRBV7-9 to TRBJ2-1, with D possibly TRBD1 on 6 matching bases. CDR3 length equals 16 residues. Per the germline V gene, CDR1 is SEHNR and CDR2 is FQNEAQ (reference sequence). Trimming removed 4 bases from V and 6 bases from J, with 19 bases in between. The CDR3 loop is CASSSPWDKDSNEQFF. The CDR3 DNA reads as TGTGCCAGCAGCTCACCCTGGGACAAGGATAGCAATGAGCAGTTCTTC.

Comment on this clonotype: Germline and junction disagree at one end, which may indicate a read error. This sequence joins TRBV7-4 and TRBJ2-5, with 10 bases identical to TRBD1. CDR1 SGHVT and CDR2 SQSDAQ come from the germline V gene. This CDR3 spans 17 amino acids. The CDR3 sequence is CASSLPRQGADQGTQYF. In DNA form, the CDR3 reads TGTGCCAGCAGCTTACCTAGACAGGGGGCCGACCAAGGGACCCAGTACTTC.

In its sample, this clonotype was seen a few times. This rearrangement joins TRBV4-2 to TRBJ2-5, with D perhaps TRBD2 (6 bases). CDR1 is LGHNA, CDR2 YNFKEQ, per germline. Trimming removed 0 bases from V and 4 bases from J, with 9 bases in between. The CDR3 length is 14 residues. The CDR3 spells CASSQDPGGETQYF. The CDR3 DNA follows: TGTGCCAGCAGCCAAGATCCCGGGGGAGAGACCCAGTACTTC.

This clonotype is a singleton in its sample. J is TRBJ2-1 and V is TRBV11-3, with TRBD1 as a possible D gene (6 bases). V was trimmed by 4 bases and J by 7 bases, leaving 17 bases between them. Germline V gives CDR1 SGHNT, CDR2 YENEEA. The CDR3 totals 15 residues. In nucleotides, the CDR3 is TGTGCCAGCAGCTCTCACAGGGAGTCAGGGAATGAGCAGTTCTTC. Protein product: CASSSHRESGNEQFF.

This clonotype was picked up a small number of times. The chain joins TRBV6-1 to TRBJ2-1; 12 bases fit TRBD2. This CDR3 is built from 20 residues. From germline, CDR1 is MNHNS and CDR2 SASEGT. The J segment lost 2 bases and the V segment lost 4 bases, leaving 15 bases of the junction unmatched. The CDR3 DNA reads TGTGCCAGCAGTGCCCCCCCCGGGACTAGCGGGCTACCACCCTACAATGAGCAGTTCTTC. Protein product: CASSAPPGTSGLPPYNEQFF.

The chain has TRBV27 and TRBJ2-1; D remains unclear. The ends were cut back, 3 bases at V and 8 bases at J, with 11 bases in the middle. Germline V lookup: CDR1 MNHEY, CDR2 SMNVEV (reference sequence). The CDR3 runs 13 residues. CDR3 residues: CASSFSRRHEQFF. DNA of the CDR3: TGTGCCAGCAGTTTCTCACGTAGGCATGAGCAGTTCTTC.

This clonotype was seen a handful of times. The chain links TRBV19 to TRBJ1-2, with D perhaps TRBD1 (6 bases). CDR1 and CDR2 from the germline V gene are LNHDA and SQIVND (reference sequence). V shed 11 bases and J shed 0 bases, with 25 bases lying between them. This CDR3 is 17 amino acids long. CDR3 coding DNA: TGTGCCGTGGCGGGGGCAGACCTATATCAAGCTAACTATGGCTACACCTTC. Translation gives CAVAGADLYQANYGYTF.

Ten or more counts support this clonotype. A junction end diverges from the germline sequence, so it may reflect a read error. This chain uses TRBV7-7 with TRBJ2-5, with 9 bases that match TRBD2. CDR3 length: 18 amino acids. Germline values: CDR1 SSHAT, CDR2 FNYEAQ (reference sequence). The CDR3 protein is CASSLGWNIAGVKETQYF. CDR3 DNA: TGTGCTAGCAGCTTGGGGTGGAACATAGCGGGGGTAAAGGAGACCCAGTACTTC.